This is a list of T cell receptor beta chains from one sample in a study of cytomegalovirus exposure and HLA in healthy donors. Produced via immunoSEQ multiplex PCR; TCRdb's table is partial and in-frame only. The sample contains over 250,000 clones, 87% of which appear only once. The specimen was PBMCs. These receptors all stem from a woman in her 30s in good health and CMV-seropositive. Both conserved end residues are part of each CDR3. The order of the fields is D gene, J gene, V gene, clone size, CDR3 DNA, CDR3 protein. A D gene is named only where the DNA matches it firmly. Clone sizes are given selectively: once, few, many, or a class where the clone is expanded.

>TRBD1|TRBJ1-2|TRBV18|NA
TGTGCCAGCTCCTACCCGGGACAGCCTAACTATGGCTACACCTTC
CASSYPGQPNYGYTF
>TRBD1|TRBJ2-7|TRBV19|NA
TGTGCCAGTATGGAGACAGGGGGGTTCCACGAGCAGTACTTC
CASMETGGFHEQYF
>NA|TRBJ1-4|TRBV9|once
TGTGCCAGCAGCTTTAGAACAGGGCAGGAGGAAAAACTGTTTTTT
CASSFRTGQEEKLFF
>NA|TRBJ2-2|TRBV4-3|NA
TGCGCCAGCAGCCAAGTTTGCGGGGAGACAGCGAACACCGGGGAGCTGTTTTTT
CASSQVCGETANTGELFF
>NA|TRBJ1-1|TRBV5-4|NA
TGTGCCAGCAGCTTGACCCCAACGACGGCGAACACTGAAGCTTTCTTT
CASSLTPTTANTEAFF
>NA|TRBJ2-2|TRBV4-2|NA
TGTGCCTCTCACGGGGGCACCGGGGAGCTGTTTTTT
CASHGGTGELFF
>NA|TRBJ2-1|TRBV28|NA
TGTGCCAGCAGTTTAACGGACTACAATGAGCAGTTCTTC
CASSLTDYNEQFF
>NA|TRBJ2-7|TRBV30|NA
TGTGCCTGGAGCCGCGGGGACAATGAGGCCTACGAGCAGTACTTC
CAWSRGDNEAYEQYF
>NA|TRBJ2-7|TRBV25-1|NA
TGTGCCAGCAGTGAAGGAATTGGTCACTACGAGCAGTACTTC
CASSEGIGHYEQYF
>NA|TRBJ1-2|TRBV30|NA
TGTGCCTGGAGTGGGAGGAACCAGAACACCTTC
CAWSGRNQNTF
>TRBD2|TRBJ2-1|TRBV13|NA
TGTGCCAGCAGCTTCGGGGGGGGCAATGAGCAGTTCTTC
CASSFGGGNEQFF
>NA|TRBJ2-6|TRBV5-1|NA
TGCGCCAGCAGCTCATCCGGGGGCGCAGGGGCCAACGTCCTGACTTTC
CASSSSGGAGANVLTF
>TRBD1|TRBJ1-1|TRBV7-8|NA
TGTGCCAGCAGGCTCCGGGACAGGCTGAACACTGAAGCTTTCTTT
CASRLRDRLNTEAFF
>NA|TRBJ1-2|TRBV6-1|NA
TGTGCCAGCAGTGAGATCAGAAACTATGGCTACACCTTC
CASSEIRNYGYTF
>NA|TRBJ1-1|TRBV27|NA
TGTGCCAGCAAATATAGGGCGGGGCGGACTGAAGCTTTCTTT
CASKYRAGRTEAFF
>NA|TRBJ2-7|TRBV11-2|NA
TGTGCCAGCAGCTTAGTCGGGGGTCCCCGGCTAGAGCAGTACTTC
CASSLVGGPRLEQYF
>NA|TRBJ2-3|TRBV20-1|NA
TGCAGTGCTACCTTGGGGGATACGCAGTATTTT
CSATLGDTQYF
>TRBD1|TRBJ1-4|TRBV2|NA
TGTGCCAGCAGTGAAAGGGGGCTTGGTGAAAAACTGTTTTTT
CASSERGLGEKLFF
>TRBD1|TRBJ2-1|TRBV9|NA
TGTGCCAGCAGCGTAGAAGGGACAGGGTACAATGAGCAGTTCTTC
CASSVEGTGYNEQFF
>NA|TRBJ2-7|TRBV2|NA
TGTGCCAGCAGTTCCTGGACAGATACCTACGAGCAGTACTTC
CASSSWTDTYEQYF
>TRBD1|TRBJ1-6|TRBV19|NA
TGTGCCAGTAGTATTGGGACAGGGGGCGGTTCACCCCTCCACTTT
CASSIGTGGGSPLHF
>NA|TRBJ2-7|TRBV6-5|once
TGTGCCAGCAGTTATGCAGCCTCCTACGAGCAGTACTTC
CASSYAASYEQYF
>NA|TRBJ2-7|TRBV4-3|NA
TGCGCCAGCAGCCAAACAACGGACCGGAGGTACGAGCAGTACTTC
CASSQTTDRRYEQYF
>TRBD2|TRBJ2-5|TRBV9|NA
TGTGCCAGCAGCCTTCTGAGCGGGAGAGGCTTGCGAGAGACCCAGTACTTC
CASSLLSGRGLRETQYF
>TRBD2|TRBJ2-2|TRBV27|NA
TGTGCCAGCAGTTCAAATCTAGCGGGAGTAGCCGGGGAGCTGTTTTTT
CASSSNLAGVAGELFF
>TRBD2|TRBJ2-7|TRBV29-1|NA
TGCAGCGTCCGCCGGGGGGCCTACGAGCAGTACTTC
CSVRRGAYEQYF
>NA|TRBJ2-1|TRBV7-7|NA
TGTGCCAGCAGCCCGAGTGGTCCCCAATACAATGAGCAGTTCTTC
CASSPSGPQYNEQFF
>TRBD1|TRBJ1-5|TRBV4-1|NA
TGCGCCAGCAGCCAAGGACAGGGCGGCCAGCCCCAGCATTTT
CASSQGQGGQPQHF
>NA|TRBJ2-2|TRBV25-1|NA
TGTGCCAGCAGTTGGCAGGCAAACACCGGGGAGCTGTTTTTT
CASSWQANTGELFF
>TRBD1|TRBJ2-7|TRBV29-1|NA
TGCAGCGTCCCCCTCTATTGGGACAGGGAGTACGAGCAGTACTTC
CSVPLYWDREYEQYF
>NA|TRBJ2-7|TRBV11-2|few
TGTGCCAGCAGCTTTGGAGGGAGACAGTACGAGCAGTACTTC
CASSFGGRQYEQYF
>NA|TRBJ1-2|TRBV30|NA
TGTGCCTGGAGTGCCTCGAACTATGGCTACACCTTC
CAWSASNYGYTF
>NA|TRBJ1-1|TRBV9|NA
TGTGCCAGCAGCGTAGTAGGAAGCTACACTGAAGCTTTCTTT
CASSVVGSYTEAFF
>NA|TRBJ2-7|TRBV4-3|NA
TGCGCCAGCAGCCAAGGGGGTGTCTACGAGCAGTACTTC
CASSQGGVYEQYF
>NA|TRBJ1-4|TRBV28|NA
TGTGCCAGCATTGGAGTGGATGATGAAAAACTGTTTTTT
CASIGVDDEKLFF
>NA|TRBJ1-4|TRBV27|NA
TGTGCCAGCAGTTTCCAGGGGCGTGGTGAAAAACTGTTTTTT
CASSFQGRGEKLFF
>TRBD1|TRBJ1-2|TRBV4-2|NA
TGTGCCAGCAGCCATGACAGGGGTAAAGGCTACACCTTC
CASSHDRGKGYTF
>NA|TRBJ2-1|TRBV6-6|NA
TGTGCCAGCAGTCCCCAGACAAGAGTCGCGTTCTTC
CASSPQTRVAFF
>NA|TRBJ1-2|TRBV29-1|NA
TGCAGCGCCCGGGACCGAACTTCCTATGGCTACACCTTC
CSARDRTSYGYTF
>NA|TRBJ1-6|TRBV7-3|once
TGTGCCAGCAGCTTAGGGGTCAATTCACCCCTCCACTTT
CASSLGVNSPLHF